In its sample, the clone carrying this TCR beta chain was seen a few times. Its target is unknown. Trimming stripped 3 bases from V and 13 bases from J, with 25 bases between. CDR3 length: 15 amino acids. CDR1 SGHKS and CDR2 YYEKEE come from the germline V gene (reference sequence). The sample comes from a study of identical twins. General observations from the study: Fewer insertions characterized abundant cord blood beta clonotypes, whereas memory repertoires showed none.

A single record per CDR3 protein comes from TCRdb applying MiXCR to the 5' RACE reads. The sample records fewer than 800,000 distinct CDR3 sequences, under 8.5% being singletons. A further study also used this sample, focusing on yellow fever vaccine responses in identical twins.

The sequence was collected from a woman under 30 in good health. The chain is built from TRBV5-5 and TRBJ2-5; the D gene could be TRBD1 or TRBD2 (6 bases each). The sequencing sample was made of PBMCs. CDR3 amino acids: CASSYEGGLPSGWYF. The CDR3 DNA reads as TGTGCCAGCAGCTACGAGGGGGGTCTTCCGAGCGGGTGGTACTTC.